This T cell receptor beta chain came from a study of T-cell reconstitution after alpha-beta-depleted transplantation in children. This clonotype was seen many times. For TCRbeta, the library was prepared with unique molecular identifiers. TCRdb re-called the PCR reads through MiXCR, storing one row per CDR3 protein. The sample holds nearly 400,000 distinct CDR3 sequences; around 21% are singletons and the top ten take 3.8%. This receptor was identified in a human donor who donated a stem cell graft to a child with acute myeloid leukemia. The material sequenced was PBMCs from the stem cell graft donor, taken from the stem cell graft.

CDR3: CASSYGGSADTQYF. DNA for the CDR3: TGTGCCAGCAGCTATGGCGGGAGTGCAGATACGCAGTATTTT. The rearrangement uses TRBV7-2 and TRBJ2-3, with 7 nucleotides matching TRBD2. Germline trimming cut 4 bases from V and 4 bases from J; bases unmatched to any gene: 5. In germline, CDR1 is SGHTA, CDR2 FQGNSA. The CDR3 has 14 amino acids.